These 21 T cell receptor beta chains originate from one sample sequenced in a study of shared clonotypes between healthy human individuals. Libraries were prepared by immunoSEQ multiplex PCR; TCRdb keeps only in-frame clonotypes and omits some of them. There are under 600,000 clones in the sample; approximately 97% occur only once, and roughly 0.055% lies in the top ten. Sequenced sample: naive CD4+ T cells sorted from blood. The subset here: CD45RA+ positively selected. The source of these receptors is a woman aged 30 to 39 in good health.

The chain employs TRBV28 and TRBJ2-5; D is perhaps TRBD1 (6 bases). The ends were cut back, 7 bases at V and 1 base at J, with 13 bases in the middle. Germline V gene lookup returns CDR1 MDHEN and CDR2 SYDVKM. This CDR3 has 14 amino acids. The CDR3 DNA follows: TGTGCCAGCACCATCCCGGACAGCCAAGAGACCCAGTACTTC. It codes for CASTIPDSQETQYF.

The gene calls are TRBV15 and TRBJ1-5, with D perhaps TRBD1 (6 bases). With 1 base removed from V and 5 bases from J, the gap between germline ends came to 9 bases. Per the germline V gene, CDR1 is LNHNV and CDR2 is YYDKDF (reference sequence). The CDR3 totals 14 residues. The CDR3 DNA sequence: TGTGCCACCAGCAGAGTACAGGGAGATCAGCCCCAGCATTTT. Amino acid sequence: CATSRVQGDQPQHF.

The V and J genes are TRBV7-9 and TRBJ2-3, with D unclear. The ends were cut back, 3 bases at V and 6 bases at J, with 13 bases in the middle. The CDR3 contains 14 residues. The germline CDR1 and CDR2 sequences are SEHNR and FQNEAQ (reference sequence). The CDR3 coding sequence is TGTGCCAGCAGCTTGGCTAGGCCCCGGGATACGCAGTATTTT. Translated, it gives CASSLARPRDTQYF.

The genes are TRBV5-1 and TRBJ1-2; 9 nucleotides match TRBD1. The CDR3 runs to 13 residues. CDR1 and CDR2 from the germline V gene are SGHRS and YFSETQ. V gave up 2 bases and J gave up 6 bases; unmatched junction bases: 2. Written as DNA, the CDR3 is TGCGCCAGCAGCTTAGGGACAGGGAATGGCTACACCTTC. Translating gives CASSLGTGNGYTF.

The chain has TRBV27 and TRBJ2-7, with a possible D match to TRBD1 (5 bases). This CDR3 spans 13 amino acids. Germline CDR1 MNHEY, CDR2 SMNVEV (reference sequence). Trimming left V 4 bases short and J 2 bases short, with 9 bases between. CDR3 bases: TGTGCCAGCAGTTCCGTGGGGCCCTACGAGCAGTACTTC. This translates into CASSSVGPYEQYF.

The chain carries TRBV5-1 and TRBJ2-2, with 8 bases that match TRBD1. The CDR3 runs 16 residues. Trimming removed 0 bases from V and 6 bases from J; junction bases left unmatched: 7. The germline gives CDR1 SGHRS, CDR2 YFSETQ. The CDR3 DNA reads TGCGCCAGCAGCTTGGGGTCAGGGGGCGCGTCCGGGGAGCTGTTTTTT. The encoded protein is CASSLGSGGASGELFF.

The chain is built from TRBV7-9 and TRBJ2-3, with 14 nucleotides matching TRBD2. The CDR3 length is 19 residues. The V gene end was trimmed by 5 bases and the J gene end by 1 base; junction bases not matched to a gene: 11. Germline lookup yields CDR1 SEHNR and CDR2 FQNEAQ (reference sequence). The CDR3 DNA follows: TGTGCCAGCAGCCCCAGGACTAGCGGGAGGTCCCTCGGCACAGATACGCAGTATTTT. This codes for CASSPRTSGRSLGTDTQYF.

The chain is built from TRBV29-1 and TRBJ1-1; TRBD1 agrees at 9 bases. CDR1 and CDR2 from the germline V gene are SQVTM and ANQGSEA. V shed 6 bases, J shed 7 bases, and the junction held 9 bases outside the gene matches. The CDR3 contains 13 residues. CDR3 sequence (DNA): TGCAGCGTCAGCGGACAGGGGTTGAGTGAAGCTTTCTTT. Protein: CSVSGQGLSEAFF. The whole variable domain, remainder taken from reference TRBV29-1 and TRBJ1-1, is SAVISQKPSRDICQRGTSLTIQCQVDSQVTMMFWYRQQPGQSLTLIATANQGSEATYESGFVIDKFPISRPNLTFSTLTVSNMSPEDSSIYLCSVSGQGLSEAFFGQGTRLTVV.

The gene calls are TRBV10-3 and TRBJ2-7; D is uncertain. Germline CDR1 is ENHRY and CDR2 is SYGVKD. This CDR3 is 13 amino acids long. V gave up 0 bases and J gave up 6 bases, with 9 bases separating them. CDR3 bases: TGTGCCATCAGTGAGTCGCCCCATGGCGAGCAGTACTTC. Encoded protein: CAISESPHGEQYF.

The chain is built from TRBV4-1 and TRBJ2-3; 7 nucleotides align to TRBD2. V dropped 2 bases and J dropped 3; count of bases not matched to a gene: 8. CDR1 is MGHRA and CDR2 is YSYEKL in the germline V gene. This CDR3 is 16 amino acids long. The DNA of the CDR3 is TGCGCCAGCAGCCAACCCACCATCGGGGGGACAGATACGCAGTATTTT. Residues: CASSQPTIGGTDTQYF.

As DNA, the CDR3 is TGTGCCAGCAGCTTCACCGGGACAGGGGGCCACGAGCAGTACTTC. Encoded protein: CASSFTGTGGHEQYF. The chain carries TRBV7-9 and TRBJ2-7, with TRBD1 identical over 12 bases. Germline CDR1 reads SEHNR; CDR2 reads FQNEAQ (reference sequence). This CDR3 region has 15 residues. Unmatched junction bases numbered 5, after V lost 3 bases and J lost 5 bases.

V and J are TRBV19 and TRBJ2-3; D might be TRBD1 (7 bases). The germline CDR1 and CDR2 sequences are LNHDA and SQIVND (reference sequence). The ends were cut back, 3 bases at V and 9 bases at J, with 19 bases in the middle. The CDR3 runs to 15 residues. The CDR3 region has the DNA TGTGCCAGTAGTATGGCGGACCGACAGGGAGGAACGCAGTATTTT. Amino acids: CASSMADRQGGTQYF.

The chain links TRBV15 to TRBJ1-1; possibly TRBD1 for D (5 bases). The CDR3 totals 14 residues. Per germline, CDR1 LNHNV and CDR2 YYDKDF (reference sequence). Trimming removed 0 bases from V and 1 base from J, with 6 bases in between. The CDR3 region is CATSRERGNTEAFF. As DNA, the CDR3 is TGTGCCACCAGCAGAGAAAGGGGGAACACTGAAGCTTTCTTT.

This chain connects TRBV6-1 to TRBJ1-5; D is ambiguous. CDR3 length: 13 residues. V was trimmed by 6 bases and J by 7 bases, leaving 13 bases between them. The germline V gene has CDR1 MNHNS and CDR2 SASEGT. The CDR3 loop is CASRRDMNQPQHF. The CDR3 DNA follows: TGTGCCAGCAGACGTGACATGAACCAGCCCCAGCATTTT.

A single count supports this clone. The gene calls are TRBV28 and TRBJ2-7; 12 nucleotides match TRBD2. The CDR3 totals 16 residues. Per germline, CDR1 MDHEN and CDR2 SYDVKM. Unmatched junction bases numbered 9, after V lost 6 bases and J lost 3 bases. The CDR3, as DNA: TGTGCCAGCAGCTCTCTAGCGGGAGGGCCGGTCTACGAGCAGTACTTC. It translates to CASSSLAGGPVYEQYF.

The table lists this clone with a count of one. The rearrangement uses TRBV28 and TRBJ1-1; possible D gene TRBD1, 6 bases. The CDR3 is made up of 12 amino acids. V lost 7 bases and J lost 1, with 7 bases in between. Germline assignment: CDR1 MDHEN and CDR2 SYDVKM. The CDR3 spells CASIQGNTEAFF. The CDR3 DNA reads TGTGCCAGCATACAGGGGAACACTGAAGCTTTCTTT.

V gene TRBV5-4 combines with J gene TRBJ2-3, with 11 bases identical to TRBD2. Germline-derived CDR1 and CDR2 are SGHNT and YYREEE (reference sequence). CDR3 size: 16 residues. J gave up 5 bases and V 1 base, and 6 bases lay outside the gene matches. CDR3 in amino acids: CASSLTSGSWGDTQYF. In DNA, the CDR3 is TGTGCCAGCAGCTTGACTAGCGGGAGTTGGGGAGATACGCAGTATTTT. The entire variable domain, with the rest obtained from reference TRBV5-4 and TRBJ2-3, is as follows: ETGVTQSPTHLIKTRGQQVTLRCSSQSGHNTVSWYQQALGQGPQFIFQYYREEENGRGNFPPRFSGLQFPNYSSELNVNALELDDSALYLCASSLTSGSWGDTQYFGPGTRLTVL.

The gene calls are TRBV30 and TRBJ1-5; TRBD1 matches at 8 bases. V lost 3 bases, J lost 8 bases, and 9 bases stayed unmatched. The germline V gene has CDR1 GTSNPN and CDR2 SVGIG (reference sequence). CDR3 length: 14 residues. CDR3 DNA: TGTGCCTGGAGCTTGTCAGGGGGCCCGAAGCCCCAGCATTTT. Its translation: CAWSLSGGPKPQHF. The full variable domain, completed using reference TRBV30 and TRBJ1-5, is SQTIHQWPATLVQPVGSPLSLECTVEGTSNPNLYWYRQAAGRGLQLLFYSVGIGQISSEVPQNLSASRPQDRQFILSSKKLLLSDSGFYLCAWSLSGGPKPQHFGDGTRLSIL.

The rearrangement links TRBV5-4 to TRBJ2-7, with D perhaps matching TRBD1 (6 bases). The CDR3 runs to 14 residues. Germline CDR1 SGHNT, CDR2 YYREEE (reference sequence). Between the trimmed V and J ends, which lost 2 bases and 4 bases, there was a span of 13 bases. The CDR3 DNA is TGTGCCAGCAGCTTCGGTGGACAGTTTTACGAGCAGTACTTC. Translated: CASSFGGQFYEQYF.

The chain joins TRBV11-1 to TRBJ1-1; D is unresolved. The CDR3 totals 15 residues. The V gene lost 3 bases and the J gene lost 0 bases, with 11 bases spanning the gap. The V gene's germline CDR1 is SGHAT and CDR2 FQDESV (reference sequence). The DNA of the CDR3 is TGTGCCAGCAGCTTGGGGTATGGGATGAACACTGAAGCTTTCTTT. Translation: CASSLGYGMNTEAFF.

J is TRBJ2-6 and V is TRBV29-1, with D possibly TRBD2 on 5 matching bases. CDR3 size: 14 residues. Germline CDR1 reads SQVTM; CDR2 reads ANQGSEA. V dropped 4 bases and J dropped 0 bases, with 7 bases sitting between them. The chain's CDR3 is CSVGGPSGANVLTF. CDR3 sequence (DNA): TGCAGCGTTGGAGGGCCCTCTGGGGCCAACGTCCTGACTTTC.